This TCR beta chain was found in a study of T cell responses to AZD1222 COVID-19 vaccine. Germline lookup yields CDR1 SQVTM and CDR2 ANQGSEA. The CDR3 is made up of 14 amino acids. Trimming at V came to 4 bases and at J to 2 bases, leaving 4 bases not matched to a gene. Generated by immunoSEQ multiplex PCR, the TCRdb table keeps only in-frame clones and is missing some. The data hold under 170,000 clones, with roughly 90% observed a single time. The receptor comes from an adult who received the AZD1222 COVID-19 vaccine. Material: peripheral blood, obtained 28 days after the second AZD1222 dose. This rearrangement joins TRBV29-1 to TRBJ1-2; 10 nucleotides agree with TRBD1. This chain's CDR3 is CSVAPGQGNYGYTF. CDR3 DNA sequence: TGCAGCGTTGCCCCGGGACAGGGGAACTATGGCTACACCTTC.